This T cell receptor (beta chain) is from a study of blood T cell repertoires in COVID-19. Sequenced by immunoSEQ multiplex PCR; TCRdb stores in-frame clones only, minus some. The repertoire has some 240,000 clones, 80% to 90% of them found once; the top ten carry under 1.5%. Germline CDR1 is SGHRS and CDR2 is YFSETQ. CDR3 length: 14 residues. The germline V and J ends were trimmed by 0 bases and 1 base, with 7 bases remaining between them. Sample: peripheral blood. The clonotype was recovered from a woman aged 35 to 49 who had recovered from COVID-19. The V gene is TRBV5-1, the J gene TRBJ2-5, with D possibly TRBD2 on 6 matching bases. The DNA of the CDR3 is TGCGCCAGCAGCTTGGGCGGGACCCAAGAGACCCAGTACTTC. It yields the protein CASSLGGTQETQYF.